The 13 T cell receptor beta chains presented below share a single source sample, sequenced in a study of CD8 T cells in ankylosing spondylitis. One entry per CDR3 protein, called by TCRdb with MiXCR from the 5' RACE reads. The sample holds fewer than 40,000 distinct CDR3 sequences, about 30% seen once. Sequenced sample: synovial fluid, either unsorted or a sorted T cell fraction (not recorded which). The origin of the receptors is a male donor with ankylosing spondylitis.

This clonotype showed up just a few times. The rearrangement links TRBV10-3 to TRBJ2-7, with a possible D match to TRBD1 (5 bases). This CDR3 is built from 14 residues. The V end lost 11 bases, the J end lost 1 base, and 18 bases lay between the germline ends. Germline assignment: CDR1 ENHRY and CDR2 SYGVKD. This CDR3 reads CAVTHAQGSYEQYF. The CDR3, as DNA: TGTGCCGTCACCCACGCTCAGGGATCCTACGAGCAGTACTTC.

V usage is TRBV5-1 and J usage is TRBJ1-5; D is undetermined. V lost 3 bases to trimming and J lost 0 bases, with 10 bases between them. Germline CDR1 and CDR2: SGHRS and YFSETQ. The CDR3 runs 15 residues. CDR3 sequence (DNA): TGCGCCAGCAGCTATGACGCGGGTAGCAATCAGCCCCAGCATTTT. The encoded protein is CASSYDAGSNQPQHF. Using reference TRBV5-1 and TRBJ1-5 for the parts outside the CDR3, the full variable domain is KAGVTQTPRYLIKTRGQQVTLSCSPISGHRSVSWYQQTPGQGLQFLFEYFSETQRNKGNFPGRFSGRQFSNSRSEMNVSTLELGDSALYLCASSYDAGSNQPQHFGDGTRLSIL.

The chain joins TRBV6-1 to TRBJ2-5, with 7 nucleotides matching TRBD2. Germline CDR1 and CDR2: MNHNS and SASEGT. The CDR3 has 13 residues. Germline trimming cut 8 bases from V and 5 bases from J; bases unmatched to any gene: 8. CDR3 loop: CASGAGVLETQYF. For the CDR3, the DNA is TGTGCCAGCGGGGCGGGAGTTTTGGAGACCCAGTACTTC.

The chain is built from TRBV9 and TRBJ1-1, with D uncertain. The length of the CDR3 is 15 residues. CDR1 is SGDLS and CDR2 is YYNGEE in the germline V gene. V was shortened by 3 bases and J by 6 bases, with 18 bases between the two germline ends. CDR3 amino acids: CASSAWTNPDAEAFF. The CDR3 DNA sequence: TGTGCCAGCAGCGCCTGGACGAACCCCGACGCTGAAGCTTTCTTT.

The rearrangement uses TRBV27 and TRBJ1-3; D remains ambiguous. This CDR3 has 16 residues. CDR1 MNHEY and CDR2 SMNVEV come from the germline V gene (reference sequence). Trimming took off 2 bases at V and 1 base at J, with 12 bases between the two ends. The CDR3 loop is CASSLGSPDSGNTIYF. In DNA form, the CDR3 reads TGTGCCAGCAGTTTAGGCAGTCCAGATTCTGGAAACACCATATATTTT.

V usage is TRBV2 and J usage is TRBJ2-7; D not resolved. Germline V lookup: CDR1 SNHLY, CDR2 FYNNEI. The CDR3 length is 17 residues. V was clipped by 3 bases and J by 0 bases, with 18 bases between them. The CDR3 DNA sequence: TGTGCCAGCAGTGATTATGAGAACCTCCTCCTCTCCTACGAGCAGTACTTC. Translating it yields CASSDYENLLLSYEQYF.

V gene TRBV29-1 combines with J gene TRBJ1-2; no clear D. The CDR3 runs 10 residues. Germline-derived CDR1 and CDR2 are SQVTM and ANQGSEA. V gave up 0 bases and J gave up 6 bases, with 2 bases separating them. The CDR3 spells CSVEDNGYTF. In DNA form, the CDR3 reads TGCAGCGTTGAAGACAATGGCTACACCTTC.

The chain carries TRBV27 and TRBJ1-1; weak D call: TRBD1 (6 bases). The V end lost 5 bases, the J end lost 3 bases, and 13 bases lay between the germline ends. Germline V gene data show CDR1 as MNHEY and CDR2 as SMNVEV (reference sequence). The CDR3 has 14 amino acids. The CDR3 DNA is TGTGCCAGCAGTGTCCGGGGGCGGGACACTGAAGCTTTCTTT. It specifies CASSVRGRDTEAFF.

This clonotype has just a few counts. This chain uses TRBV20-1 with TRBJ2-5; D might be TRBD2 (5 bases). Trimming took 3 bases from V and 0 from J, leaving 8 bases between them. Germline CDR1 and CDR2: DFQATT and SNEGSKA (reference sequence). This CDR3 has 13 amino acids. CDR3 protein: CSARPADQETQYF. CDR3 coding DNA: TGCAGTGCTAGGCCAGCGGACCAAGAGACCCAGTACTTC.

The chain joins TRBV7-6 to TRBJ2-7; 10 nucleotides align to TRBD1. The CDR3 covers 15 residues. Germline CDR1 reads SGHVS; CDR2 reads FNYEAQ. The junction had 3 bases not matched to a gene; V was cut back by 2 bases and J by 2 bases. Here the CDR3 reads CASSLSGQGAYEQYF. CDR3 nucleotides: TGTGCCAGCAGCTTATCTGGACAGGGGGCCTACGAGCAGTACTTC.

This clonotype was recorded many times. CDR3 loop: CSVVSYQETQYF. DNA of the CDR3: TGCAGCGTTGTTTCGTATCAAGAGACCCAGTACTTC. V is TRBV29-1 and J is TRBJ2-5; D unclear. Germline CDR1 and CDR2: SQVTM and ANQGSEA. V lost 4 bases and J 2 bases, leaving 8 bases between the germline ends. The CDR3 totals 12 residues. Based on the CDR3 plus reference TRBV29-1 and TRBJ2-5, the full variable domain is SAVISQKPSRDICQRGTSLTIQCQVDSQVTMMFWYRQQPGQSLTLIATANQGSEATYESGFVIDKFPISRPNLTFSTLTVSNMSPEDSSIYLCSVVSYQETQYFGPGTRLLVL.

The rearrangement links TRBV27 to TRBJ1-5; the D gene is possibly TRBD1 (6 bases). CDR1 is MNHEY and CDR2 is SMNVEV in the germline V gene (reference sequence). Trimming took off 6 bases at V and 5 bases at J, with 14 bases between the two ends. This CDR3 spans 14 amino acids. The CDR3 is CASRGWGPDQPQHF. The DNA of the CDR3 is TGTGCCAGCAGGGGATGGGGGCCGGATCAGCCCCAGCATTTT.

This clonotype showed up many times. This rearrangement joins TRBV20-1 to TRBJ1-1, with TRBD1 matching over 9 bases. The CDR3 is made up of 13 amino acids. V shed 1 base, J shed 3 bases, and the junction held 0 bases outside the gene matches. The V gene's germline CDR1 is DFQATT and CDR2 SNEGSKA (reference sequence). The CDR3 spells CSARGDRDTEAFF. CDR3 nucleotide sequence: TGCAGTGCTAGAGGGGACAGGGACACTGAAGCTTTCTTT.